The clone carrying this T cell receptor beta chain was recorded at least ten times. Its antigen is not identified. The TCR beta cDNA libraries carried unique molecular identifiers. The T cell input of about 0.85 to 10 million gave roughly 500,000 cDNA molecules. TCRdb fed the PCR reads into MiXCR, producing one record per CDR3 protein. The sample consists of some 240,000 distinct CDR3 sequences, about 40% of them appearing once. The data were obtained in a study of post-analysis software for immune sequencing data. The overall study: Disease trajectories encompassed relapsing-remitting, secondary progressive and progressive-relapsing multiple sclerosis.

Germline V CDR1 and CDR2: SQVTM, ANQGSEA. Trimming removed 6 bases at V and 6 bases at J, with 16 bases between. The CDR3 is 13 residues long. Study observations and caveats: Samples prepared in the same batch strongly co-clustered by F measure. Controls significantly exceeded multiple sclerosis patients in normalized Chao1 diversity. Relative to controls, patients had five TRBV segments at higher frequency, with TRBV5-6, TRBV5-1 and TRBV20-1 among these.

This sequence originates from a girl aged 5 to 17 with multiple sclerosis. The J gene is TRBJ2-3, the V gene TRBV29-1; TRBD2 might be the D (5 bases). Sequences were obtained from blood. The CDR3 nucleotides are TGCAGCGTCCTCCGGGATTCTTCGGATACGCAGTATTTT. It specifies CSVLRDSSDTQYF.